One and the same sample provided the 7 T cell receptor beta chains below, sequenced in a study of blood T cell repertoires in COVID-19. Here immunoSEQ multiplex PCR was the method, and the copy in TCRdb shows in-frame clones only, minus some. The profile shows around 230,000 clones, roughly 88% of them singletons. Material for sequencing was PBMCs or T cells enriched from blood (not recorded which). The source of these receptors is a woman between 35 and 50 years old with acute COVID-19.

The CDR3 reads CASSRAGGSNSPLHF. The CDR3 nucleotides are TGTGCCAGCTCGCGCGCGGGGGGCTCTAATTCACCCCTCCACTTT. V gene TRBV18 combines with J gene TRBJ1-6, with D possibly matching TRBD1 (6 bases). Germline V gene lookup returns CDR1 KGHSH and CDR2 LQKENI. There are 15 residues in the CDR3. V was trimmed by 6 bases and J by 6 bases, leaving 15 bases between them.

The genes are TRBV5-5 and TRBJ1-1; D not certain. This CDR3 region has 15 residues. V was pared by 6 bases and J by 1 base, with 16 bases between. The germline gives CDR1 SGHKS, CDR2 YYEKEE (reference sequence). The CDR3 region has the DNA TGTGCCAGCACCCCAACCCTCCGGGGGAACACTGAAGCTTTCTTT. This gives the protein CASTPTLRGNTEAFF.

The rearrangement uses TRBV7-2 and TRBJ2-2, with D hard to call. Germline V gene sequence: CDR1 SGHTA, CDR2 FQGNSA. CDR3 size: 14 residues. Trimming removed 5 bases from V and 0 bases from J, with 7 bases in between. The CDR3 sequence is CASSQTTNTGELFF. The CDR3 DNA follows: TGTGCCAGCAGCCAGACAACGAACACCGGGGAGCTGTTTTTT.

The rearrangement uses TRBV7-9 and TRBJ1-2, with 8 nucleotides matching TRBD1. Germline CDR1 and CDR2: SEHNR and FQNEAQ (reference sequence). The CDR3 runs to 13 residues. The J segment lost 10 bases and the V segment lost 5 bases, leaving 9 bases of the junction unmatched. The CDR3 sequence: CASSPPGQEAYTF. The CDR3 DNA follows: TGTGCCAGCAGCCCACCGGGACAGGAGGCCTACACCTTC.

The chain joins TRBV6-5 to TRBJ1-5; D is uncertain. Looked up from germline, CDR1 is MNHEY and CDR2 is SVGAGI. The CDR3 is 14 residues long. V lost 0 bases and J lost 4, with 7 bases in between. DNA for the CDR3: TGTGCCAGCAGTTACTCCCTAGCTAATCAGCCCCAGCATTTT. This sequence encodes CASSYSLANQPQHF.

The chain uses TRBV5-1 and TRBJ2-5; the match to TRBD2 covers 10 bases. Germline CDR1 SGHRS, CDR2 YFSETQ. There are 17 residues in the CDR3. V was clipped by 5 bases and J by 5 bases; unmatched bases: 15. CDR3 nucleotide sequence: TGCGCCAGCAGTGGGCTAGCGGGGGCCACCTCCGGGGAGACCCAGTACTTC. Its protein is CASSGLAGATSGETQYF.

The chain employs TRBV20-1 and TRBJ1-1; D gene uncertain. Trimming left V 8 bases short and J 5 bases short, with 9 bases between. Germline lookup yields CDR1 DFQATT and CDR2 SNEGSKA (reference sequence). The CDR3 is made up of 10 amino acids. The CDR3 DNA follows: TGCAGTCCCGCCGGGACTGAAGCTTTCTTT. It translates to CSPAGTEAFF.